This TCR beta chain appears in the sequencing data of a study of blood T cell repertoires in COVID-19. Study information: T cells, B-cell-depleted T cells, or PBMCs provided the cDNA or gDNA that served as material.

Each participant's cohort was designated according to participant-reported clinical history. What the recovered Cohort 3 donors had was two negative PCRs, clearance, or symptom resolution. Worth noting for this clone: This CDR3 is also generated by other DNA sequences in the sample.

Germline-derived CDR1 and CDR2 are GTSNPN and SVGIG (reference sequence). The CDR3 is 14 residues long. The ends were cut back, 2 bases at V and 1 base at J, with 9 bases in the middle. Sequencing was performed with immunoSEQ multiplex PCR; in TCRdb, only in-frame clones are kept and a portion is missing. The sample comprises some 270,000 clones, roughly 89% of which are singletons, and approximately 1.5% rests with the top ten. The source material was PBMCs or T cells enriched from blood (not recorded which). The V and J genes are TRBV30 and TRBJ1-3, with D possibly TRBD1 on 6 matching bases. This clonotype originated in a woman aged 35 to 49 who had recovered from COVID-19. CDR3: CAWSQTGSGNTIYF. CDR3 DNA sequence: TGTGCCTGGAGTCAAACAGGGTCTGGAAACACCATATATTTT.